Listed below are T cell receptor beta chains from one sample, sequenced in a study of beta chain features in type 1 diabetes. Here immunoSEQ multiplex PCR was the method, and the copy in TCRdb shows in-frame clones only, minus some. This table holds a few hundred thousand clones, over 9% found once. Sequences were obtained from central memory CD4+ T cells from blood. All receptors derive from a man aged 25 to 45 with type 1 diabetes. Each CDR3 is given with its conserved first and last residue.

>TRBV7-2|TRBJ2-1
CATSLGRLNEQFF
>TRBV5-5|TRBJ2-7
CASSLAPLGPYEQYF
>TRBV10-3|TRBJ2-5
CAISGRTSQETQYF
>TRBV19|TRBJ1-2
CASSISGTGSYGYTF
>TRBV5-1|TRBJ2-7
CASSLETSNSEQYF
>TRBV5-8|TRBJ2-2
CASSLWTGNAGELFF
>TRBV30|TRBJ2-7
CAWSLELYYEQYF
>TRBV5-1|TRBJ2-5
CASSLGDRGETQYF
>TRBV6-5|TRBJ2-3
CAIRDQREGPDTQYF
>TRBV2|TRBJ2-1
CASREREGNNEQFF
>TRBV5-4|TRBJ2-7
CASSQEVVQPPPHYF
>TRBV27|TRBJ2-2
CASSLVASGSGGTGELFF
>TRBV11-3|TRBJ2-3
CASSPGRVTDTQYF
>TRBV2|TRBJ1-4
CASMQEATNEKLFF
>TRBV7-2|TRBJ1-5
CASSLGGQSNQPQHF
>TRBV19|TRBJ1-5
CASRRTAMTRANQPQHF
>TRBV18|TRBJ2-7
CASSPGTSGTYEQYF
>TRBV7-2|TRBJ2-7
CASSFAPGATYEQYF
>TRBV4-2|.
CASSSGLSGSYEQYF
>TRBV6-1|TRBJ2-3
CASSEAAGYTDTQYF
>TRBV11-2|TRBJ2-7
CASSLGWTGGNEQYF
>TRBV10-3|TRBJ1-5
CAISEFNQPQHF
>TRBV5-1|TRBJ2-1
CASSLERARSNEQFF
>TRBV11-2|TRBJ1-4
CASSLVEGAWEKLFF
>TRBV15|TRBJ2-3
CATSSDYTGTGQYF
>TRBV4-1|TRBJ1-1
CASSHADKNTEAFF
>TRBV5-1|TRBJ2-2
CASSPRTENTGELFF
>TRBV19|TRBJ1-1
CASLGTLDEAFF
>TRBV7-9|TRBJ1-3
CASSFRDIIESSIYF
>TRBV18|TRBJ1-4
CASSLGQNEKLFF
>TRBV5-6|TRBJ1-1
CASSLGQGEAFF